This T cell receptor (beta chain) was retrieved from a study of radiotherapy plus CTLA-4 blockade in lung cancer. Background on the study: Across the patients, objective responses occurred in about 19%, and disease control in under 40%.

Worth noting for this clone: What it binds is unknown.

This CDR3 is built from 16 residues. Trimming shortened V by 2 bases and J by 3 bases, and 16 bases separated the two germline ends. General study results and limits: Early shifts in blood T cell clones, with interferon-beta, reportedly predicted response best.

Clones were sequenced by immunoSEQ multiplex PCR, and TCRdb holds only the in-frame ones, with some missing. The table includes some 90,000 clones, approximately 86% detected once. Patients had chemo-refractory metastatic non-small-cell lung cancer and received focal radiation plus CTLA-4 blockade that used ipilimumab. V and J are TRBV23-1 and TRBJ1-1; perhaps TRBD1 as D (5 bases). TRBV23-1 is recorded as an ORF, its role being uncertain. The specimen was peripheral blood, collected from a patient treated with radiotherapy plus ipilimumab. The TCR was taken from a human donor with non-small cell lung cancer who had a partial response to radiotherapy plus ipilimumab. Here the CDR3 reads CASSQTPGRVDTEAFF. As DNA, the CDR3 is TGCGCCAGCAGTCAAACCCCAGGGAGGGTGGACACTGAAGCTTTCTTT.